Following are 29 T cell receptor beta chains from one sample sequenced in a study of T-cell reconstitution after alpha-beta-depleted transplantation in children. TCRbeta library construction was performed incorporating unique molecular identifiers. TCRdb passed the PCR reads through MiXCR, listing each CDR3 protein once. Among about 160,000 distinct CDR3 sequences, roughly 11% were seen once, and the ten largest hold roughly 13%. The sample was PBMCs, taken before TCRalphabeta/CD19-depleted stem cell transplant. The source is a boy aged 2 to 10 with acute myeloid leukemia, due to receive a stem cell transplant.

There are a few counts of this clonotype. The DNA of the CDR3 is TGTGCCTGGAGGCTCACTGAAGCTTTCTTT. Its protein is CAWRLTEAFF. The chain carries TRBV30 and TRBJ1-1; D uncertain. The V gene lost 3 bases and the J gene lost 4 bases, with 3 bases spanning the gap. From germline, CDR1 is GTSNPN and CDR2 SVGIG (reference sequence). This CDR3 is built from 10 residues.

At least ten counts were recorded for this clonotype. This chain connects TRBV5-1 to TRBJ2-1; TRBD2 matches 11 bases. CDR1 and CDR2 from the germline V gene are SGHRS and YFSETQ. V trimming: 2 bases; J trimming: 0 bases; junction bases outside the gene matches: 16. This CDR3 has 21 amino acids. CDR3 bases: TGCGCCAGCAGCTTAGCCAAATTAGCGGGAGGGCCGGGGAGCTCCTACAATGAGCAGTTCTTC. This sequence encodes CASSLAKLAGGPGSSYNEQFF.

The chain couples TRBV3-1 to TRBJ1-1; 8 nucleotides line up with TRBD1. V shed 8 bases, J shed 5 bases, and the junction held 19 bases outside the gene matches. The germline V gene has CDR1 LGHDT and CDR2 YNNKEL (reference sequence). The CDR3 is 17 residues long. CDR3 in amino acids: CASCPRQGAVRGTEAFF. The CDR3 nucleotides read TGTGCCAGCTGCCCCCGGCAGGGGGCTGTTAGGGGGACTGAAGCTTTCTTT.

This clonotype came up many times. This chain joins TRBV20-1 and TRBJ1-6, with no clear D. CDR1 and CDR2 from the germline V gene are DFQATT and SNEGSKA (reference sequence). V lost 3 bases and J lost 2, with 8 bases in between. This CDR3 spans 14 amino acids. The CDR3: CSASTGAYNSPLHF. CDR3 DNA: TGCAGTGCTAGCACCGGGGCCTATAATTCACCCCTCCACTTT.

This clonotype was seen many times. The junction departs from the called germline gene at one end, perhaps through a read error. V and J are TRBV20-1 and TRBJ2-7, with TRBD1 matching 9 bases. Looked up from germline, CDR1 is DFQATT and CDR2 is SNEGSKA (reference sequence). This CDR3 contains 11 residues. The CDR3 DNA sequence: TGCAGTGCTCTTAGAGGGACAGGGCCCTTTTTC. Translated: CSALRGTGPFF.

This clonotype was observed at least ten times. The chain recombines TRBV3-1 with TRBJ2-7; the D gene is possibly TRBD2 (5 bases). The V gene lost 4 bases and the J gene lost 4 bases, with 17 bases spanning the gap. CDR3 length: 15 amino acids. CDR1 and CDR2 from the germline V gene are LGHDT and YNNKEL (reference sequence). The CDR3 here is CASSPAGMEGYEQYF. CDR3 DNA sequence: TGTGCCAGCAGCCCCGCCGGGATGGAAGGTTACGAGCAGTACTTC.

This clonotype was found many times. V gene TRBV24-1 combines with J gene TRBJ2-3; no definite D call. Trimming shortened V by 2 bases and J by 2 bases, and 7 bases separated the two germline ends. The CDR3 length is 14 residues. The germline V gene has CDR1 KGHDR and CDR2 SFDVKD. The CDR3 sequence: CATSDYQITDTQYF. The CDR3, as DNA: TGTGCCACCAGTGATTACCAGATCACAGATACGCAGTATTTT.

In its sample, this clonotype was seen many times. The chain recombines TRBV9 with TRBJ1-1; D is unclear. V dropped 3 bases and J dropped 0 bases, with 12 bases sitting between them. The CDR3 runs 15 residues. Germline V CDR1 and CDR2: SGDLS, YYNGEE. CDR3 loop: CASSDTPFMNTEAFF. The CDR3 DNA reads as TGTGCCAGCAGCGACACCCCATTCATGAACACTGAAGCTTTCTTT.

This clonotype was picked up many times. CDR3 amino acids: CASSGVGLGQGQYEQYV. CDR3 coding DNA: TGTGCCAGCAGCGGGGTCGGTTTGGGACAGGGCCAATACGAGCAGTACGTC. V gene TRBV21-1 combines with J gene TRBJ2-7; the table's TRBD1 call for D was not verified on the DNA. TRBV21-1 is annotated as a pseudogene. The CDR3 is 17 amino acids.

This clonotype came up many times. The rearrangement uses TRBV29-1 and TRBJ1-2; D not resolved. Trimming stripped 1 base from V and 2 bases from J, with 5 bases between. Germline CDR1 reads SQVTM; CDR2 reads ANQGSEA. The CDR3 length is 12 residues. CDR3 nucleotide sequence: TGCAGCGTTGAAGCTGGCAACTATGGCTACACCTTC. Translation gives CSVEAGNYGYTF.

This clonotype was picked up many times. The chain carries TRBV20-1 and TRBJ1-5; 11 nucleotides match TRBD1. After removal of 0 bases from V and 5 bases from J, the junction contained 0 bases not matched to a gene. Germline V gene lookup returns CDR1 DFQATT and CDR2 SNEGSKA (reference sequence). CDR3 length: 14 residues. CDR3 nucleotides: TGCAGTGCTAGAGAGGACAGGGGGCATCAGCCCCAGCATTTT. It encodes CSAREDRGHQPQHF.

This clonotype was seen many times. V and J are TRBV6-2 or TRBV6-3 and TRBJ2-1; maybe TRBD1 (5 bases). The V end was cut by 5 bases, the J end by 7 bases, with 12 bases between. CDR3 length equals 13 residues. CDR1 MNHEY and CDR2 SVGEGT come from the germline V gene. In DNA form, the CDR3 reads TGTGCCAGCAGTGAGCCCCCAGGGAATGAGCAGTTCTTC. Translating gives CASSEPPGNEQFF.

In this sample, this clonotype turned up many times. The chain carries TRBV11-2 and TRBJ2-1; a possible D gene is TRBD2 (6 bases). The CDR3 totals 14 residues. V dropped 5 bases and J dropped 5 bases, with 13 bases sitting between them. The germline CDR1 and CDR2 sequences are SGHAT and FQNNGV. CDR3 sequence reads: CASSPSTRNNEQFF. The CDR3 DNA follows: TGTGCCAGCAGCCCCTCGACTAGAAACAATGAGCAGTTCTTC.

Of note for this clonotype: A read error is possible here, since a much larger clone lies one base away. The CDR3 loop reads CAIIQGNTGELFF. CDR3 DNA sequence: TGTGCCATCATACAGGGGAACACCGGGGAGCTGTTTTTT. This rearrangement joins TRBV12-3 or TRBV12-4 to TRBJ2-2, with D tentatively TRBD1 (6 bases). The CDR3 contains 13 residues. With 10 bases removed from V and 1 base from J, the gap between germline ends came to 10 bases.

The sample holds many counts of this clonotype. The rearrangement joins TRBV12-3 or TRBV12-4 to TRBJ1-5; unclear D gene. Between the trimmed V and J ends, which lost 2 bases and 5 bases, there was a span of 10 bases. The CDR3 has 14 amino acids. The CDR3 bases are TGTGCCAGCAGTTTACTACCAGTCGATCAGCCCCAGCATTTT. This sequence encodes CASSLLPVDQPQHF.

This clonotype was observed many times. V gene TRBV7-8 combines with J gene TRBJ1-1; D is undetermined. The V and J ends lost 0 bases and 2 bases respectively, with 7 bases between them. The CDR3 has 14 residues. Germline CDR1 reads SGHVS; CDR2 reads FQNEAQ. CDR3 in amino acids: CASSLASINTEAFF. In DNA form, the CDR3 reads TGTGCCAGCAGCTTAGCATCGATTAACACTGAAGCTTTCTTT. Together with reference TRBV7-8 and TRBJ1-1, the CDR3 gives the full variable domain: GAGVSQSPRYKVAKRGQDVALRCDPISGHVSLFWYQQALGQGPEFLTYFQNEAQLDKSGLPSDRFFAERPEGSVSTLKIQRTQQEDSAVYLCASSLASINTEAFFGQGTRLTVV.

This clonotype was observed at least ten times. V is TRBV4-1 and J is TRBJ1-3; no reliable D call. Trimming pared 4 bases from V and 0 bases from J, leaving 16 bases between. The CDR3 is 17 amino acids. Germline-derived CDR1 and CDR2 are MGHRA and YSYEKL. This chain's CDR3 is CASSPDRSAISGNTIYF. DNA of the CDR3: TGCGCCAGCAGCCCCGATCGCAGTGCGATCTCTGGAAACACCATATATTTT.

On this clonotype: One base away lies a much larger clone, so this may be a sequencing read error. The chain joins TRBV11-2 to TRBJ1-2; 7 positions agree with TRBD1. There are 14 residues in the CDR3. The germline CDR1 and CDR2 sequences are SGHAT and FQNNGV. This CDR3 is CASSLMTGKYGYAF. The CDR3 DNA reads TGTGCCAGCAGCCTGATGACAGGGAAATATGGCTACGCCTTC.

This clonotype showed up many times. The chain employs TRBV4-1 and TRBJ1-6, with D possibly being TRBD1 (5 bases). Germline V gives CDR1 MGHRA, CDR2 YSYEKL. V was trimmed by 0 bases and J by 12 bases, leaving 18 bases between them. The CDR3 has 16 residues. Here the CDR3 DNA reads TGCGCCAGCAGCCAAGATTTTGTTCAGGGCTTTATACCCCTCCACTTT. Translated, it gives CASSQDFVQGFIPLHF.

Only a few counts were recorded for this clonotype. The gene calls are TRBV7-8 and TRBJ2-7; the match to TRBD2 covers 11 bases. Germline V gene sequence: CDR1 SGHVS, CDR2 FQNEAQ. This CDR3 is 16 amino acids long. The junction had 7 bases not matched to a gene; V was cut back by 0 bases and J by 6 bases. The CDR3 reads CASSLARVAGGSEQYF. CDR3 DNA: TGTGCCAGCAGCTTAGCGCGGGTAGCGGGAGGGAGCGAGCAGTACTTC.

In this sample, this clonotype turned up many times. The chain combines TRBV29-1 with TRBJ2-1, with 9 bases identical to TRBD1. CDR1 is SQVTM and CDR2 is ANQGSEA in the germline V gene. This CDR3 spans 13 amino acids. V dropped 6 bases and J dropped 4; count of bases not matched to a gene: 4. CDR3: CSVLGTGYNEQFF. The CDR3 DNA reads as TGCAGCGTGTTAGGGACAGGGTACAATGAGCAGTTCTTC.

There are many counts of this clonotype. V and J are TRBV20-1 and TRBJ2-1, with 9 bases lining up with TRBD2. The CDR3 length is 12 residues. Germline-derived CDR1 and CDR2 are DFQATT and SNEGSKA (reference sequence). The CDR3: CSRTSVYNEQFF. DNA for the CDR3: TGCAGCCGGACTAGCGTCTACAATGAGCAGTTCTTC.

This clonotype was found many times. V gene TRBV20-1 combines with J gene TRBJ1-6; D might be TRBD1 (6 bases). The CDR3 is 16 amino acids. Between the trimmed V and J ends, which lost 0 bases and 9 bases, there was a span of 18 bases. From germline, CDR1 is DFQATT and CDR2 SNEGSKA (reference sequence). The CDR3 spells CSARDPSGGGSSPLHF. The CDR3 nucleotides read TGCAGTGCTAGAGATCCATCAGGAGGGGGAAGTTCACCCCTCCACTTT.

This clonotype was counted many times. This chain joins TRBV19 and TRBJ2-6, with 11 nucleotides matching TRBD2. Germline V CDR1 and CDR2: LNHDA, SQIVND (reference sequence). The junction had 2 bases not matched to a gene; V was cut back by 0 bases and J by 1 base. This CDR3 is built from 18 residues. The CDR3 reads CASSIDRTSGSGANVLTF. Written as DNA, the CDR3 is TGTGCCAGTAGTATAGATCGGACTAGCGGGTCTGGGGCCAACGTCCTGACTTTC. Filled out from reference TRBV19 and TRBJ2-6, the complete variable domain reads DGGITQSPKYLFRKEGQNVTLSCEQNLNHDAMYWYRQDPGQGLRLIYYSQIVNDFQKGDIAEGYSVSREKKESFPLTVTSAQKNPTAFYLCASSIDRTSGSGANVLTFGAGSRLTVL.

With regard to this clonotype: This could be a read error, since a much larger clone is one nucleotide away. The CDR3 DNA sequence: TGTGCCAGCAGCTTACGTGGCCAAAACTATGGCTACCCCTTC. It translates to CASSLRGQNYGYPF. V usage is TRBV7-8 and J usage is TRBJ1-2, with D unclear. The CDR3 runs to 14 residues. Germline-derived CDR1 and CDR2 are SGHVS and FQNEAQ. Full variable domain (remainder filled in from reference TRBV7-8 and TRBJ1-2): GAGVSQSPRYKVAKRGQDVALRCDPISGHVSLFWYQQALGQGPEFLTYFQNEAQLDKSGLPSDRFFAERPEGSVSTLKIQRTQQEDSAVYLCASSLRGQNYGYPFGSGTRLTVV.

This clonotype was recorded many times. The genes are TRBV25-1 and TRBJ2-1; the match to TRBD2 covers 8 bases. Germline V gene data show CDR1 as MGHDK and CDR2 as SYGVNS. The CDR3 runs to 16 residues. J was trimmed by 5 bases and V by 1 base; bases with no gene match: 7. CDR3 nucleotide sequence: TGTGCCAGCAGTGAATCAAGCGGGGGACTCGACAATGAGCAGTTCTTC. This sequence encodes CASSESSGGLDNEQFF.

This clonotype was seen many times. The chain joins TRBV6-1 to TRBJ2-3; D assignment may be TRBD1 or TRBD2 (6 bases each). Looked up from germline, CDR1 is MNHNS and CDR2 is SASEGT. V was cut by 4 bases and J by 2 bases, with 13 bases left in between. This CDR3 is 15 amino acids long. The CDR3: CASSALGGLTDTQYF. The CDR3 DNA follows: TGTGCCAGCAGTGCCCTGGGGGGCCTCACAGATACGCAGTATTTT.

This clonotype came up many times. This chain connects TRBV7-7 to TRBJ2-5; D gene unclear. The CDR3 spans 11 residues. The germline CDR1 and CDR2 sequences are SSHAT and FNYEAQ (reference sequence). V lost 4 bases, J lost 5 bases, and 5 bases lay in between. The CDR3 region is CASSSGETQYF. The DNA of the CDR3 is TGTGCCAGCAGCTCTGGGGAGACCCAGTACTTC.

There are many counts of this clonotype. The genes are TRBV19 and TRBJ2-3; D unresolved. Trimming took 4 bases from V and 2 from J, leaving 13 bases between them. Germline lookup yields CDR1 LNHDA and CDR2 SQIVND (reference sequence). There are 15 residues in the CDR3. As DNA, the CDR3 is TGTGCCAGTAGTACCGGGCCGCGACCCACAGATACGCAGTATTTT. Translation gives CASSTGPRPTDTQYF.